The rows below give T cell receptor beta chains drawn from one sample of a study of shared clonotypes between healthy human individuals. The protocol was immunoSEQ multiplex PCR, while the TCRdb copy is restricted to in-frame clones and leaves out a portion. The sample holds around 2.5 million clones; 80% to 95% are singletons and the top ten take roughly 0.36%. Material for sequencing was naive CD4+ T cells from PBMCs. These receptors came from a man between 18 and 35 years old in good health. Some clones in this sample may be carry-over from other donors' samples. Each CDR3 is given with its conserved first and last residue. D genes are given only for firm matches. Only some rows state a clone size, as once, few, many or a class for expanded clones.

TGCGCCACCGCAGCGGGAGGGCCGGCAGATACGCAGTATTTT CATAAGGPADTQYF 14 TRBD2 TRBV10-1 - TRBJ2-3
TGTGCCAGTAGTAGGGACGGGGGCTCCTACAATGAGCAGTTCTTC CASSRDGGSYNEQFF 15 - TRBV19 - TRBJ2-1
TGTGCCAGCAGCTTGGCATTAGGAGGGGGCGAAGGCTATGAGCAGTTCTTC CASSLALGGGEGYEQFF 17 - TRBV5-5 - TRBJ2-1
TGTGCCAGCAGAATAACTAGCGGGGACTCCTACGAGCAGTACTTC CASRITSGDSYEQYF 15 TRBD2 TRBV7-2 - TRBJ2-7
TGTGCCAGCAGTTATGCTGGGGGGCAACGCTCTGGCTACACCTTC CASSYAGGQRSGYTF 15 - TRBV28 - TRBJ1-2
TGTGCCAGTAGTCGGGCGGGCAGGGGGGACTACGAGCAGTACTTC CASSRAGRGDYEQYF 15 - TRBV19 - TRBJ2-7
TGTGCCAGCAGCTTTGACGGGAGCTCTTATGAGACCCAGTACTTC CASSFDGSSYETQYF 15 - TRBV11-2 - TRBJ2-5
TGTGCCAGCAGTCCCAGGACAGGGAGGAACTATGGCTACACCTTC CASSPRTGRNYGYTF 15 TRBD1 TRBV2 - TRBJ1-2
TGTGCCAGCAGCAACCCGGACAGGTCTTCTAAGGCTTTCTTT CASSNPDRSSKAFF 14 TRBD1 TRBV14 once TRBJ1-1
TGTGCCAGCAGCTTACCCCTGGGCAGGGGGAACACCGGGGAGCTGTTTTTT CASSLPLGRGNTGELFF 17 - TRBV7-2 - TRBJ2-2
TGTGCCAGCAGCTACGGGACGTTTCCGAACACTGAAGCTTTCTTT CASSYGTFPNTEAFF 15 - TRBV7-2 once TRBJ1-1
TGTGCCAGCAGCTTACTTGTTGGGGGGGCCCGTTTAGGCTACACCTTC CASSLLVGGARLGYTF 16 - TRBV7-8 - TRBJ1-2
TGTGCCAGCAGCTTGGGACTAGCGGAGATCACCGGGGAGCTGTTTTTT CASSLGLAEITGELFF 16 TRBD2 TRBV7-9 - TRBJ2-2
TGTGCCAGCTCACCACCGGGCGGGAGGGTTTTGAATGAGCAGTTCTTC CASSPPGGRVLNEQFF 16 TRBD2 TRBV18 - TRBJ2-1
TGTGCCTGGAGCTTGACAGGGAGCTCCTACAATGAGCAGTTCTTC CAWSLTGSSYNEQFF 15 TRBD1 TRBV30 - TRBJ2-1
TGTGCCAGCAGCCAAGATCCATCCGAGGGTGAAGCTTTCTTT CASSQDPSEGEAFF 14 - TRBV4-2 few TRBJ1-1
TGTGCCAGCAGCGTCCCCGGGACAGATAGCGGGAGGCTCCCCTACGAGCAGTACTTC CASSVPGTDSGRLPYEQYF 19 TRBD2 TRBV9 - TRBJ2-7
TGTGCCAGCCGGGGAGTGGTTGAGCAGTTCTTC CASRGVVEQFF 11 - TRBV7-9 - TRBJ2-1
TGTGCCAGCATCATAAGTGGGGTAGGCGACTATGGCTACACCTTC CASIISGVGDYGYTF 15 - TRBV6-5 - TRBJ1-2
TGTGCCAGCAGGAGGGATTCTAACTATGGCTACACCTTC CASRRDSNYGYTF 13 - TRBV6-6 - TRBJ1-2
TGTGCCAGCAGCTCCAGTACGGCCGGGGAGCTGTTTTTT CASSSSTAGELFF 13 - TRBV7-9 - TRBJ2-2
TGTGCCAGCTCCCCAGGGATAATAGCCAAAAACATTCAGTACTTC CASSPGIIAKNIQYF 15 - TRBV19 - TRBJ2-4
TGTGCCAGCAGCTTATCCGACAGGGGGCAAGAGACCCAGTACTTC CASSLSDRGQETQYF 15 TRBD1 TRBV5-6 - TRBJ2-5